This T cell receptor (beta chain) was documented in a study of early T cells in non-severe SARS-CoV-2 infection. Study details: Chains stayed unpaired after sequencing of bulk RNA from unsorted whole blood.

This CDR3 is 14 amino acids long. Trimming pared 4 bases from V and 6 bases from J, leaving 14 bases between. Looked up from germline, CDR1 is SGHRS and CDR2 is YFSETQ. One entry per CDR3 protein results from TCRdb running MiXCR on the 5' RACE reads. The data hold roughly 100,000 distinct CDR3 sequences, with 11% to 15% observed a single time. The receptor's source is an adult who was a healthcare worker with PCR-confirmed SARS-CoV-2 infection or an uninfected control (not recorded which). Sequenced input: whole blood. The rearrangement joins TRBV5-1 to TRBJ2-1; D not certain. In DNA form, the CDR3 reads TGCGCCAGCAGCATGGAAGAATTCGGCAATGAGCAGTTCTTC. Its protein is CASSMEEFGNEQFF.